This TCR beta chain was retrieved from a study of blood T cell repertoires in COVID-19 (dated by TCRdb to between 2020 and 2021). For the study in its entirety: Samples covering the acute and convalescent phases of COVID-19 were provided by collaborators in the United States, Italy and Spain. The material from the prospective study consisted of cDNA or gDNA derived from T cells, B-cell-depleted T cells, or PBMCs. Deeply sampled blood TCRbeta repertoires from subjects exposed to, actively infected with, or recovered from COVID-19 were included in the dataset. The repertoires were released in a freely available public database intended as a resource for research on the immune response to SARS-CoV-2. Samples were obtained from the ongoing ImmuneRACE study (first 160 participants) and from over 1,000 subjects provided by 6 global collaborators. A de-identified subject ID, COVID-19 status, age in years and sex were almost always included in the sample metadata. Where available, HLA class I and class II types were obtained from metadata supplied by the sample provider rather than from assay-based typing.

Whole blood was collected in K2EDTA tubes by collaborating institutions according to the institutions' own protocols. Collaborator samples were shipped for TCRbeta analysis as frozen whole blood, isolated PBMCs, or DNA extracted from either sample type. The immunoSEQ Assay, a bias-controlled multiplex PCR, was used to amplify TCRbeta CDR3 regions from genomic DNA. On the authors' methods: The number of nucleated cells in each sample was estimated from the amplification of reference gene primers within the assay. To quantify the absolute abundance of each unique TCRbeta CDR3 rearrangement, sequence reads were collapsed and filtered. Productive Simpson clonality was computed per sample as the square root of Simpson's diversity index over productive rearrangements. The table comes from immuneACCESS by way of TCRdb, which keeps in-frame sequences with V and J called. Part of the clones is missing from these tables; in studies checked, under half for an unresolved V gene and the rest for unknown reasons. The V and J calls and clone size are taken from that table; D and trimming were inferred from the DNA. The sample records about 230,000 clones, 75% to 90% of which are singletons. Clones ranked in the top ten supply approximately 2.6% of the sample.

Summary of the overall study and its limitations: How much clinical and demographic metadata was included differed by source and by participant, and the metadata was provided uncurated.

This clone was recorded a few times. No cognate antigen has been identified for it. No quality values exist for individual bases; no much larger clone is one base distant. The CDR3 sequence holds 17 residues, the cysteine and phenylalanine included. Of all the DNA, just the CDR3 is kept, 51 bases in frame from base 1. For CDR1 and CDR2, the germline V gene lists LGHNA and YNFKEQ. V ends up 2 bases short and J 4 bases short, with an unmatched junction base count of 10. The sequence is built from TRBV4-2 and TRBJ2-2; TRBD1 fits 7 bases in the junction. The receptor was derived from a woman between 65 and 79 years old with active or convalescent COVID-19. Sequencing input: peripheral blood. The DNA is TGTGCCAGCAGCCAACCATTGGGACAGTCCGGCACCGGGGAGCTGTTTTTT. Its translation reads: CASSQPLGQSGTGELFF.